This TCR beta chain was retrieved from a study of T-cell reconstitution after alpha-beta-depleted transplantation in children. Findings of the study overall: Newly generated T cells supplied most T-cell counts and diversity one year post-transplant.

The CDR3 is made up of 12 amino acids. Germline loops: CDR1 SEHNR, CDR2 FQNEAQ (reference sequence). V dropped 1 base and J dropped 7 bases, with 7 bases sitting between them. This clonotype has at least ten counts. Its antigen is as yet unknown. Unique molecular identifiers were used to barcode this TCRbeta library. TCRdb ran MiXCR on the PCR reads and lists one entry per CDR3 protein. The sample shows some 70,000 distinct CDR3 sequences, 4.9% of them seen only once. The starting material was PBMCs, mostly from graft donor cells, obtained 180 days after TCRalphabeta/CD19-depleted stem cell transplant. V and J are TRBV7-9 and TRBJ1-2; D gene unclear. This TCR was sampled from a boy under three years old who had a stem cell transplant for acute myeloid leukemia, so the T cells may come from the graft donor. The CDR3 DNA follows: TGTGCCAGCAGCTTAGAGGAAGGTGGCTACACCTTC. It yields the protein CASSLEEGGYTF.